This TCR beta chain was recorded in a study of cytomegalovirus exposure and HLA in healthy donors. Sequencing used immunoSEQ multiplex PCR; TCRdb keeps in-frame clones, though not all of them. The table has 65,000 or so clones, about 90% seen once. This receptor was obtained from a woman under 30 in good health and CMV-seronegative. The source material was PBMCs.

The DNA for the CDR3 is TGTGCCATCAGTGAGGGACCGGGACTAGCGGGAGAGGGTGATACGCAGTATTTT. It codes for CAISEGPGLAGEGDTQYF. The J gene is TRBJ2-3, the V gene TRBV10-3; 14 bases match TRBD2. This CDR3 contains 18 residues. CDR1 is ENHRY and CDR2 is SYGVKD in the germline V gene. V gave up 2 bases and J gave up 6 bases; unmatched junction bases: 10.